The 23 T cell receptor beta chains presented below share a single source sample, sequenced in a study of T cell changes during pregnancy in multiple sclerosis. The assay was immunoSEQ multiplex PCR, and TCRdb's table has in-frame clones only and misses some. The data contain 90,000 or so clones, roughly 90% of them singletons. The sequences come from peripheral blood, collected in the first trimester of pregnancy. The receptors were gathered from a female donor with multiple sclerosis, enrolled in a pregnancy study.

V gene TRBV7-9 combines with J gene TRBJ1-5; 10 bases are a match to TRBD1. V shed 5 bases and J 6 bases; nucleotides not matched to a gene: 13. CDR3 length equals 17 residues. Germline values: CDR1 SEHNR, CDR2 FQNEAQ (reference sequence). The CDR3 loop is CASSIGTGTGVFQPQHF. The CDR3 DNA reads as TGTGCCAGCAGCATCGGAACCGGGACAGGGGTTTTTCAGCCCCAGCATTTT.

The chain is built from TRBV15 and TRBJ1-5, with D perhaps matching TRBD1 (6 bases). The V and J ends lost 4 bases and 11 bases respectively, with 9 bases between them. The CDR3 is 11 residues long. Germline V lookup: CDR1 LNHNV, CDR2 YYDKDF (reference sequence). The CDR3 spells CATSIRDTQHF. CDR3 DNA sequence: TGTGCCACCAGCATTAGGGACACCCAGCATTTT.

The V gene is TRBV7-6, the J gene TRBJ1-2; 12 bases agree with TRBD1. The CDR3 extends over 16 amino acids. The germline V gene has CDR1 SGHVS and CDR2 FNYEAQ. The ends lost 5 bases at V and 5 bases at J; junction bases unmatched: 9. Here the CDR3 DNA reads TGTGCCAGCAGCGGAAGGGACAGGGGGCGGCCATATGGCTACACCTTC. As protein: CASSGRDRGRPYGYTF.

V gene TRBV6-5 combines with J gene TRBJ2-7; 11 bases map to TRBD1. Looked up from germline, CDR1 is MNHEY and CDR2 is SVGAGI. This CDR3 region has 15 residues. With V trimmed by 10 bases and J by 2 bases, 10 bases remained unmatched. CDR3 residues: CATRWGTGGPYEQYF. Written as DNA, the CDR3 is TGTGCCACCCGCTGGGGGACAGGGGGGCCCTACGAGCAGTACTTC.

The count of this clone is one. The gene calls are TRBV6-1 and TRBJ2-2, with 9 positions matching TRBD2. V gave up 6 bases and J gave up 5 bases; unmatched junction bases: 4. The CDR3 has 14 residues. Germline assignment: CDR1 MNHNS and CDR2 SASEGT. The CDR3 coding sequence is TGTGCCAGCAGGCGGGAGGGCGTAACCGGGGAGCTGTTTTTT. Residues: CASRREGVTGELFF.

This chain connects TRBV2 to TRBJ2-6, with a weak D call TRBD2 (7 bases). The length of the CDR3 is 18 residues. Looked up from germline, CDR1 is SNHLY and CDR2 is FYNNEI. V was cut by 3 bases and J by 0 bases, with 15 bases left in between. CDR3 sequence (DNA): TGTGCCAGCAGTGACAGAGGGGGGGTAAGCTCTGGGGCCAACGTCCTGACTTTC. Encoded protein: CASSDRGGVSSGANVLTF.

V is TRBV6-1 and J is TRBJ2-1, with 13 bases aligning to TRBD2. The CDR3 sequence is 17 residues long. Trimming took 3 bases from V and 10 from J; bases not matched to a gene: 12. CDR1 MNHNS and CDR2 SASEGT come from the germline V gene. CDR3 sequence: CASSDTLTSGRAREQFF. The CDR3 nucleotides read TGTGCCAGCAGTGATACATTAACTAGCGGGAGGGCCCGCGAGCAGTTCTTC.

Regarding this clone: An end of the junction differs from the germline gene, which may be a read error. The genes are TRBV6-5 and TRBJ1-2; a possible D gene is TRBD1 (6 bases). The V gene's germline CDR1 is MNHEY and CDR2 SVGAGI. The CDR3 consists of 15 residues. The CDR3 region is CASSAGTFFNDGYTF. In DNA form, the CDR3 reads TGTGCCAGCAGCGCTGGGACATTTTTTAACGATGGCTACACCTTC.

The V and J genes are TRBV28 and TRBJ1-4, with no clear D. From germline, CDR1 is MDHEN and CDR2 SYDVKM. The CDR3 has 10 residues. Trimming left V 6 bases short and J 8 bases short, with 4 bases between. CDR3 in DNA: TGTGCCAGCAGGGAGGAAAAACTGTTTTTT. It codes for CASREEKLFF.

V and J are TRBV4-2 and TRBJ1-1, with D possibly TRBD1 on 6 matching bases. V was trimmed by 4 bases and J by 5 bases, leaving 11 bases between them. The germline V gene encodes CDR1 LGHNA and CDR2 YNFKEQ. This CDR3 has 13 residues. CDR3 residues: CASSREQGTEAFF. The CDR3 coding sequence is TGTGCCAGCAGCCGTGAACAGGGTACTGAAGCTTTCTTT.

The chain carries TRBV5-1 and TRBJ2-3; 10 nucleotides align to TRBD1. The CDR3 consists of 15 residues. Germline loops: CDR1 SGHRS, CDR2 YFSETQ. Germline trimming cut 4 bases from V and 4 bases from J; bases unmatched to any gene: 6. The CDR3 coding sequence is TGCGCCAGCAGCACCGGACAGGGGGGGGCAGATACGCAGTATTTT. Translation: CASSTGQGGADTQYF.

This chain joins TRBV11-2 and TRBJ2-5; 15 bases align to TRBD2. With 8 bases clipped from V and 0 bases from J, the junction kept 13 bases outside the gene matches. The CDR3 has 19 residues. Germline V gene lookup returns CDR1 SGHAT and CDR2 FQNNGV. The CDR3 DNA follows: TGTGCCAGCTCCCAGGGGACTAGCGGGGGGAAAGCTTACCAAGAGACCCAGTACTTC. It yields the protein CASSQGTSGGKAYQETQYF. Combining the CDR3 with reference TRBV11-2 and TRBJ2-5 gives the whole variable domain EAGVAQSPRYKIIEKRQSVAFWCNPISGHATLYWYQQILGQGPKLLIQFQNNGVVDDSQLPKDRFSAERLKGVDSTLKIQPAKLEDSAVYLCASSQGTSGGKAYQETQYFGPGTRLLVL.

The chain joins TRBV28 to TRBJ1-2; 7 bases align to TRBD1. Losses at the gene ends were 5 bases for V and 8 bases for J; bases not matched to a gene: 11. The length of the CDR3 is 14 residues. The germline gives CDR1 MDHEN, CDR2 SYDVKM. DNA of the CDR3: TGTGCCAGCAGTCCACCGCAGGGGGTAAAGGGCTACACCTTC. Translated, it gives CASSPPQGVKGYTF.

V is TRBV19 and J is TRBJ2-4, with 9 bases identical to TRBD1. The CDR3 is 18 amino acids. The germline gives CDR1 LNHDA, CDR2 SQIVND (reference sequence). Losses at the gene ends were 0 bases for V and 7 bases for J; bases not matched to a gene: 13. DNA of the CDR3: TGTGCCAGTAGTATAGAAGACGGGACAGGGAGGCTTAATAACATTCAGTACTTC. Protein: CASSIEDGTGRLNNIQYF.

This clone was observed a single time. The chain is built from TRBV5-6 and TRBJ2-7; 9 nucleotides agree with TRBD1. The V gene end was trimmed by 1 base and the J gene end by 5 bases; junction bases not matched to a gene: 10. From germline, CDR1 is SGHDT and CDR2 YYEEEE. The length of the CDR3 is 16 residues. The chain's CDR3 is CASSLMGQGSWNEQYF. The DNA for the CDR3 is TGTGCCAGCAGCTTGATGGGACAGGGTTCGTGGAACGAGCAGTACTTC.

CDR3 amino acids: CASSYSGSNTEAFF. The CDR3 DNA reads TGCGCCAGCAGCTACTCAGGATCAAACACTGAAGCTTTCTTT. This chain joins TRBV5-1 and TRBJ1-1; D ambiguous. The germline CDR1 and CDR2 sequences are SGHRS and YFSETQ. The CDR3 runs to 14 residues. Trimming cost V 3 bases and J 2 bases, with 11 bases left between them.

The chain recombines TRBV7-8 with TRBJ1-5; D gene unclear. Germline V gives CDR1 SGHVS, CDR2 FQNEAQ. The CDR3 length is 15 residues. The V end was cut by 1 base, the J end by 7 bases, with 14 bases between. In DNA, the CDR3 is TGTGCCAGCAGCTTAGATCGGTTCAAGGAGCAGCCCCAGCATTTT. Translated, it gives CASSLDRFKEQPQHF.

The chain is built from TRBV21-1 and TRBJ2-2; the D call in the table, TRBD1, was not verified against the DNA. TRBV21-1 is given as a pseudogene. This CDR3 has 18 residues. CDR3 loop: CASSKGDTPGQGTGELFF. The CDR3 coding sequence is TGTGCCAGCAGCAAAGGCGATACTCCGGGACAGGGCACCGGGGAGCTGTTTTTT.

This clone was recorded once. The chain is built from TRBV28 and TRBJ1-5; 11 bases map to TRBD1. The CDR3 is made up of 19 amino acids. J was trimmed by 0 bases and V by 3 bases; bases with no gene match: 10. From germline, CDR1 is MDHEN and CDR2 SYDVKM. The CDR3 is CASSFASGQGALSNQPQHF. The DNA for the CDR3 is TGTGCCAGCAGTTTCGCCTCCGGACAGGGGGCGCTTAGCAATCAGCCCCAGCATTTT.

In DNA form, the CDR3 reads TGCGCCAGCAGTGAGGGGTCGGCAGGACTCACTGAAGCTTTCTTT. Its protein product is CASSEGSAGLTEAFF. The rearrangement links TRBV10-1 to TRBJ1-1, with D unresolved. Per the germline V gene, CDR1 is WNHNN and CDR2 is SYGVQD (reference sequence). V lost 2 bases and J 4 bases, leaving 14 bases between the germline ends. The CDR3 has 15 amino acids.

This clone was seen just once. This chain connects TRBV27 to TRBJ1-5; 7 bases line up with TRBD1. Germline-derived CDR1 and CDR2 are MNHEY and SMNVEV (reference sequence). The CDR3 runs 13 residues. Trimming at V came to 6 bases and at J to 4 bases, leaving 3 bases not matched to a gene. The CDR3 nucleotides read TGTGCCAGCAGCCGACAGGGAAATCAGCCCCAGCATTTT. Protein product: CASSRQGNQPQHF.

V gene TRBV2 combines with J gene TRBJ1-5; the D gene is possibly TRBD1 (5 bases). Germline-derived CDR1 and CDR2 are SNHLY and FYNNEI. CDR3 length: 13 amino acids. V was shortened by 7 bases and J by 6 bases, with 13 bases between the two germline ends. This chain's CDR3 is CASKDRRGQPQHF. The CDR3 nucleotides are TGTGCCAGCAAGGATCGAAGGGGTCAGCCCCAGCATTTT. The variable domain in full, with the rest retrieved from reference TRBV2 and TRBJ1-5, is EPEVTQTPSHQVTQMGQEVILRCVPISNHLYFYWYRQILGQKVEFLVSFYNNEISEKSEIFDDQFSVERPDGSNFTLKIRSTKLEDSAMYFCASKDRRGQPQHFGDGTRLSIL.

The gene calls are TRBV7-9 and TRBJ1-1; the D gene is possibly TRBD1 (6 bases). This CDR3 contains 17 residues. The V gene's germline CDR1 is SEHNR and CDR2 FQNEAQ (reference sequence). Trimming left V 6 bases short and J 1 base short, with 21 bases between. The CDR3 reads CASSSLGVRGGNTEAFF. CDR3 nucleotides: TGTGCCAGCAGTTCCCTCGGGGTTAGGGGGGGGAACACTGAAGCTTTCTTT.